A single sample is the source of the 8 T cell receptor beta chains below, sequenced in a study of neurological immune-mediated disorders. Via MiXCR, TCRdb re-called the 5' RACE reads, giving one row per CDR3 protein. Altogether about 55,000 distinct CDR3 sequences are present, around 4% being singletons, with the ten largest covering over 5%. The source material was PBMCs. These receptors were taken from a man in his fifties or sixties with multiple sclerosis.

Ten or more counts support this clonotype. J is TRBJ2-7 and V is TRBV7-2, with D perhaps matching TRBD1 or TRBD2 (6 bases each). The germline V gene encodes CDR1 SGHTA and CDR2 FQGNSA. The CDR3 runs to 16 residues. Trimming cost V 5 bases and J 2 bases, with 19 bases left between them. The CDR3 nucleotides read TGTGCCAGCAGCCCCTGGGGGGACACCTTTCCCTACGAGCAGTACTTC. Protein: CASSPWGDTFPYEQYF. Combining the CDR3 with reference TRBV7-2 and TRBJ2-7 gives the whole variable domain GAGVSQSPSNKVTEKGKDVELRCDPISGHTALYWYRQSLGQGLEFLIYFQGNSAPDKSGLPSDRFSAERTGGSVSTLTIQRTQQEDSAVYLCASSPWGDTFPYEQYFGPGTRLTVT.

Many counts were recorded for this clonotype. The genes are TRBV7-2 and TRBJ2-3; tentatively, D is TRBD1 (6 bases). The germline V gene has CDR1 SGHTA and CDR2 FQGNSA. V lost 7 bases, J lost 1 base, and 9 bases lay in between. The CDR3 runs 13 residues. The DNA for the CDR3 is TGTGCCAGCACCAGGGGAGGCACAGATACGCAGTATTTT. Translated, it gives CASTRGGTDTQYF.

This clonotype was seen ten or more times. V usage is TRBV5-1 and J usage is TRBJ1-3; maybe TRBD1 (6 bases). Trimming took off 2 bases at V and 0 bases at J, with 9 bases between the two ends. CDR3 length: 15 amino acids. Germline CDR1 SGHRS, CDR2 YFSETQ. As DNA, the CDR3 is TGCGCCAGCAGCTTCGGGGGCACCTCTGGAAACACCATATATTTT. Translating gives CASSFGGTSGNTIYF. Drawing the rest from reference TRBV5-1 and TRBJ1-3, the complete variable domain is KAGVTQTPRYLIKTRGQQVTLSCSPISGHRSVSWYQQTPGQGLQFLFEYFSETQRNKGNFPGRFSGRQFSNSRSEMNVSTLELGDSALYLCASSFGGTSGNTIYFGEGSWLTVV.

This clonotype was detected many times. V and J are TRBV5-6 and TRBJ1-6; tentative D call: TRBD1 (5 bases). V shed 5 bases and J shed 10 bases, with 19 bases lying between them. This CDR3 comprises 15 residues. Germline loops: CDR1 SGHDT, CDR2 YYEEEE. The CDR3 DNA reads as TGTGCCAGCAGTCGACAGTCTGGGATTGACTCACCCCTCCACTTT. Its translation is CASSRQSGIDSPLHF.

The chain couples TRBV19 to TRBJ2-7; 9 positions match TRBD2. Germline CDR1 is LNHDA and CDR2 is SQIVND (reference sequence). Trimming cost V 6 bases and J 1 base; bases outside gene matches: 4. CDR3 length: 14 amino acids. The CDR3 nucleotides are TGTGCCAGTAGGACTAGCGGTACTTCCTACGAGCAGTACTTC. It is translated as CASRTSGTSYEQYF.

This clonotype was seen a handful of times. The chain employs TRBV6-4 and TRBJ2-3; 7 bases match TRBD2. The V gene's germline CDR1 is MRHNA and CDR2 SNTAGT. V lost 2 bases and J lost 4; bases outside the gene matches: 6. The CDR3 loop spans 15 amino acids. The DNA of the CDR3 is TGTGCCAGCAGTGACGGCGGGAGTGACTCAGATACGCAGTATTTT. Translation: CASSDGGSDSDTQYF.

This clonotype was found many times. The chain is built from TRBV5-1 and TRBJ2-2; D remains unclear. V was shortened by 0 bases and J by 1 base, with 4 bases between the two germline ends. The CDR3 has 14 amino acids. Germline-derived CDR1 and CDR2 are SGHRS and YFSETQ. The CDR3 sequence: CASSLDRNTGELFF. CDR3 nucleotides: TGCGCCAGCAGCTTGGACCGGAACACCGGGGAGCTGTTTTTT.

About this clonotype itself: Possible read error: a much larger clone is one base away. This chain uses TRBV28 with TRBJ2-7, with 10 positions matching TRBD2. Germline V gene sequence: CDR1 MDHEN, CDR2 SYDVKM. The CDR3 covers 18 residues. V lost 10 bases, J lost 4 bases, and 22 bases stayed unmatched. CDR3 nucleotides: TGTGCCAACAGACCCACTAGGCTAGCGGGAGACGTCAATTACGAGCAGTACTTC. Residues: CANRPTRLAGDVNYEQYF. The complete variable domain, with remaining parts taken from reference TRBV28 and TRBJ2-7, reads DVKVTQSSRYLVKRTGEKVFLECVQDMDHENMFWYRQDPGLGLRLIYFSYDVKMKEKGDIPEGYSVSREKKERFSLILESASTNQTSMYLCANRPTRLAGDVNYEQYFGPGTRLTVT.